This T cell receptor (beta chain) was profiled in a study of Ad26.COV2.S vaccination and SARS-CoV-2 variants. On the study more broadly: Participants got Ad26.COV2.S intramuscularly, once or twice 56 days apart. General study findings and limits: It was vaccine recipients, not placebo recipients, who had the higher spike-specific TCR breadth.

With 2 bases removed from V and 7 bases from J, the gap between germline ends came to 12 bases. The CDR3 sequence is 14 residues long. Germline V lookup: CDR1 MNHEY, CDR2 SVGEGT. The treatment was: 15 to 20 received Ad26.COV2.S at low or high dose, single or two shots; 5 received placebo; per-sample allocation not given. It was on day 63 after the first vaccine or placebo injection that samples were taken. This vaccine is an Ad26 vector that expresses the Wuhan-strain SARS-CoV-2 spike. Sequencing was performed with immunoSEQ multiplex PCR; in TCRdb, only in-frame clones are kept and a portion is missing. The table has about 680,000 clones, 70% to 90% seen once. Regarding this clone: Antigen specificity is unknown.

This sequence originates from a person aged 18 to 59 who received the Ad26.COV2.S COVID-19 vaccine or a placebo. The rearrangement links TRBV6-2 or TRBV6-3 to TRBJ1-5; perhaps TRBD1 as D (5 bases). The sample was peripheral blood, taken in a trial of Ad26.COV2.S vaccine versus placebo. The CDR3 region is CASSYRGEVQPQHF. DNA of the CDR3: TGTGCCAGCAGTTACAGGGGCGAAGTCCAGCCCCAGCATTTT.